This T cell receptor beta chain was documented in a study of cytomegalovirus exposure and HLA in healthy donors. Overall study findings and caveats: In a later analysis, HLA-associated TCR beta chains were more clonally expanded than equally common others. A later analysis found that most CMV-associated TCR beta chains appeared HLA-restricted.

PCR primers comprised 60 Vbeta and 13 Jbeta primers. Data came from immunoSEQ multiplex PCR; TCRdb stores just in-frame clones and leaves some out. In total, the table holds fewer than 95,000 clones. The ends were cut back, 5 bases at V and 1 base at J, with 11 bases in the middle. Germline V CDR1 and CDR2: SEHNR, FQNEAQ (reference sequence). The CDR3 consists of 15 residues. A note on this clone: Its antigen remains unknown.

Sequenced sample: PBMCs. The sequence derives from a woman aged 35 to 49 in good health and CMV-seropositive. The chain joins TRBV7-9 to TRBJ2-2; TRBD2 is a possible D gene (6 bases). The CDR3 DNA is TGTGCCAGCAGCGCCCTGGGGGGGAACACCGGGGAGCTGTTTTTT. Its translation is CASSALGGNTGELFF.